Here is one T cell receptor (beta chain) with its context. Its antigen is still unknown. Clones were sequenced by immunoSEQ multiplex PCR, and TCRdb holds only the in-frame ones, with some missing. The table has about 94,000 clones, roughly 86% seen once. The sample is drawn from a study of identifying expanded T cells in peripheral blood. General study results and limits: Across healthy donors, higher total template counts meant significantly greater roughly two-week count variance.

This receptor was identified in a person between 18 and 75 years old in good health. The material sequenced was blood.

The CDR3 nucleotides read TGTGCCAGCAGCCCACTTGACAGCCCTAATGAAAAACTGTTTTTT. Translation: CASSPLDSPNEKLFF. V is TRBV4-2 and J is TRBJ1-4, with a weak D call TRBD1 (5 bases). The V end was cut by 4 bases, the J end by 3 bases, with 12 bases between. Germline CDR1 reads LGHNA; CDR2 reads YNFKEQ. This CDR3 comprises 15 residues.